Detailed here is one T cell receptor (beta chain). The V gene end was trimmed by 1 base and the J gene end by 3 bases; junction bases not matched to a gene: 7. There are 16 residues in the CDR3. The germline CDR1 and CDR2 sequences are MGHRA and YSYEKL. This entry comes from a study of CD8 T cells in Susac syndrome. Patients with Susac syndrome met the recently defined diagnostic criteria for definite or probable disease. A quantity of about 0.45 to 1 ug RNA underwent reverse transcription using random hexamers. TCRdb redid the calling of the immunoSEQ multiplex PCR reads with MiXCR, one entry per CDR3 protein. The sample lists about 190,000 distinct CDR3 sequences, over 90% seen once, with approximately 0.16% in the top ten.

Material: CD8+ T cells from PBMCs. The genes are TRBV4-1 and TRBJ1-1, with 8 bases aligning to TRBD1. The TCR comes from a human donor with Susac syndrome. CDR3 sequence (DNA): TGCGCCAGCAGCCAAGCGACAGGGGAGGGGGACACTGAAGCTTTCTTT. Translation gives CASSQATGEGDTEAFF.